The source of this TCR beta chain is a study of shared clonotypes between healthy human individuals. The CDR3 sequence is 14 residues long. Germline V lookup: CDR1 SGHRS, CDR2 YFSETQ. Trimming stripped 7 bases from V and 0 bases from J, with 10 bases between. Method: immunoSEQ multiplex PCR; TCRdb's copy keeps in-frame clones and lacks some. The sample lists about 960,000 clones; over 60% were seen once. The rearrangement links TRBV5-1 to TRBJ1-4, with no clear D. Material: memory CD4+ T cells sorted from blood. Subset indicated: CD45RA-negative fraction. The origin of this receptor is a man aged 18 to 30 in good health. CDR3 nucleotides: TGCGCCAGCCGTGGGGTCGCAACTAATGAAAAACTGTTTTTT. This sequence encodes CASRGVATNEKLFF.